The 15 T cell receptor beta chains listed next were all sequenced from one sample in a study of blood T cells in healthy people across ages. Through a sample-barcoded 5' primer and a J-beta primer mix, a second PCR was run for roughly 7 to 12 cycles. TCRdb reprocessed the 5' RACE reads with MiXCR, giving one entry per CDR3 protein. The sample consists of 800,000 or so distinct CDR3 sequences, roughly 25% of them appearing once. These data were likewise used in another study, on T cells of mothers and their children.

Sequenced: blood. These receptors were taken from a boy younger than 18 in good health.

Many counts were recorded for this clonotype. The J gene is TRBJ2-3, the V gene TRBV9; D ambiguous. Germline CDR1 reads SGDLS; CDR2 reads YYNGEE. This CDR3 has 12 residues. Trimming stripped 3 bases from V and 1 base from J, with 3 bases between. The CDR3 spells CASSGGTDTQYF. The CDR3 DNA is TGTGCCAGCAGCGGGGGCACAGATACGCAGTATTTT.

The rearrangement links TRBV5-6 to TRBJ2-5; a possible D gene is TRBD2 (6 bases). Per germline, CDR1 SGHDT and CDR2 YYEEEE. Trimming removed 2 bases from V and 4 bases from J, with 27 bases in between. The CDR3 has 19 residues. DNA of the CDR3: TGTGCCAGCAGCTTTTTTGTGGCCGTAGCGGAAGGGCCAGGAGAGACCCAGTACTTC. It specifies CASSFFVAVAEGPGETQYF.

This clonotype was observed a few times. The gene calls are TRBV20-1 and TRBJ2-4; D is undetermined. Germline CDR1 and CDR2: DFQATT and SNEGSKA (reference sequence). This CDR3 contains 13 residues. The V gene lost 6 bases and the J gene lost 0 bases, with 9 bases spanning the gap. CDR3 nucleotide sequence: TGCAGTGCGCTGTTCCTAGCCAAAAACATTCAGTACTTC. As protein: CSALFLAKNIQYF.

The V gene is TRBV2, the J gene TRBJ1-1; D is ambiguous. V dropped 3 bases and J dropped 0 bases, with 8 bases sitting between them. Germline assignment: CDR1 SNHLY and CDR2 FYNNEI. This CDR3 spans 14 amino acids. The CDR3 DNA reads TGTGCCAGCAGTGATTCTGGGTTGAACACTGAAGCTTTCTTT. Amino acid sequence: CASSDSGLNTEAFF. Supplemented by reference TRBV2 and TRBJ1-1, the full variable domain reads EPEVTQTPSHQVTQMGQEVILRCVPISNHLYFYWYRQILGQKVEFLVSFYNNEISEKSEIFDDQFSVERPDGSNFTLKIRSTKLEDSAMYFCASSDSGLNTEAFFGQGTRLTVV.

This clonotype has a handful of counts. V is TRBV30 and J is TRBJ1-6; maybe TRBD1 (5 bases). Between the trimmed V and J ends, which lost 6 bases and 8 bases, there was a span of 14 bases. Germline V gives CDR1 GTSNPN, CDR2 SVGIG (reference sequence). The CDR3 totals 13 residues. The CDR3 is CACTPQGDSPLHF. In DNA, the CDR3 is TGTGCCTGCACTCCTCAAGGGGATTCACCCCTCCACTTT.

CDR3 bases: TGCGCCAGCAGCCCTGGGACGACAAGGAACACTGAAGCTTTCTTT. Protein product: CASSPGTTRNTEAFF. The chain has TRBV5-1 and TRBJ1-1; weak D call: TRBD1 (5 bases). This CDR3 comprises 15 residues. Trimming left V 4 bases short and J 1 base short, with 14 bases between. The germline V gene has CDR1 SGHRS and CDR2 YFSETQ.

This clonotype was recorded a few times. This chain uses TRBV25-1 with TRBJ2-7; weak D call: TRBD2 (6 bases). Germline CDR1 and CDR2: MGHDK and SYGVNS. The CDR3 contains 17 residues. With 4 bases removed from V and 0 bases from J, the gap between germline ends came to 19 bases. The CDR3 DNA sequence: TGTGCCAGCAGTGGTTTGTTGGGTGTCGGGAGCTCCTACGAGCAGTACTTC. It yields the protein CASSGLLGVGSSYEQYF.

The chain employs TRBV6-6 and TRBJ2-1; 8 positions match TRBD2. V was pared by 9 bases and J by 7 bases, with 17 bases of the junction left unmatched. This CDR3 comprises 16 residues. Germline loops: CDR1 MNHNY, CDR2 SVGAGI (reference sequence). The CDR3 DNA sequence: TGTGCCAGTCGGTCCCTGGCGGGAGGCATGCGAAATGAGCAGTTCTTC. Amino acid sequence: CASRSLAGGMRNEQFF.

This sequence joins TRBV5-1 and TRBJ2-4; D unresolved. V was cut by 0 bases and J by 8 bases, with 21 bases left in between. CDR3 length: 17 residues. Germline V CDR1 and CDR2: SGHRS, YFSETQ. DNA for the CDR3: TGCGCCAGCAGCTTGGCCGACCGTGGTTTCGCTCGGGACATTCAGTACTTC. Its protein is CASSLADRGFARDIQYF. The full variable domain, completed using reference TRBV5-1 and TRBJ2-4, is KAGVTQTPRYLIKTRGQQVTLSCSPISGHRSVSWYQQTPGQGLQFLFEYFSETQRNKGNFPGRFSGRQFSNSRSEMNVSTLELGDSALYLCASSLADRGFARDIQYFGAGTRLSVL.

This chain uses TRBV7-8 with TRBJ1-4, with D maybe TRBD1 (5 bases). The CDR3 spans 15 residues. The germline V gene encodes CDR1 SGHVS and CDR2 FQNEAQ. The ends were cut back, 5 bases at V and 5 bases at J, with 15 bases in the middle. Here the CDR3 DNA reads TGTGCCAGCAGCGGTGGGATCGGGACCAATGAAAAACTGTTTTTT. Its protein is CASSGGIGTNEKLFF. The full variable domain, in which reference TRBV7-8 and TRBJ1-4 provide the parts outside the CDR3, is GAGVSQSPRYKVAKRGQDVALRCDPISGHVSLFWYQQALGQGPEFLTYFQNEAQLDKSGLPSDRFFAERPEGSVSTLKIQRTQQEDSAVYLCASSGGIGTNEKLFFGSGTQLSVL.

This clonotype was seen a handful of times. The rearrangement joins TRBV6-6 to TRBJ1-4; D is unclear. The V gene's germline CDR1 is MNHNY and CDR2 SVGAGI (reference sequence). V was shortened by 6 bases and J by 4 bases, with 24 bases between the two germline ends. This CDR3 comprises 18 residues. CDR3 DNA: TGTGCCAGCAGCCCCCGTGTACGTGCGTTGGGAGGTAATGAAAAACTGTTTTTT. Residues: CASSPRVRALGGNEKLFF.

This clonotype has only a few counts. J is TRBJ2-5 and V is TRBV28; tentative D call: TRBD1 (5 bases). The J call is doubtful: the DNA matches TRBJ2-7 better. This CDR3 is 13 amino acids long. Germline assignment: CDR1 MDHEN and CDR2 SYDVKM. CDR3 coding DNA: TGTGCCAGCAGCCCAGGACACATATACGAGCAGTACTTC. It yields the protein CASSPGHIYEQYF.

The CDR3: CSVDKDIANTEAFF. Here the CDR3 DNA reads TGCAGCGTGGATAAGGACATCGCGAACACTGAAGCTTTCTTT. The J gene is TRBJ1-1, the V gene TRBV29-1; TRBD1 might be the D (5 bases). V gave up 6 bases and J gave up 1 base, with 15 bases separating them. The V gene's germline CDR1 is SQVTM and CDR2 ANQGSEA. The CDR3 sequence is 14 residues long.

This clonotype came up a few times. J is TRBJ1-2 and V is TRBV20-1, with a weak D call TRBD1 (5 bases). The CDR3 sequence is 15 residues long. CDR1 and CDR2 from the germline V gene are DFQATT and SNEGSKA (reference sequence). The V gene lost 0 bases and the J gene lost 6 bases, with 17 bases spanning the gap. The CDR3 DNA is TGCAGTGCTAGAGATGGAGGACACCCCCAAGATGGCTACACCTTC. It yields the protein CSARDGGHPQDGYTF.

The chain has TRBV20-1 and TRBJ1-5, with 7 positions matching TRBD1. The germline gives CDR1 DFQATT, CDR2 SNEGSKA (reference sequence). J was trimmed by 1 base and V by 0 bases; bases with no gene match: 9. There are 17 residues in the CDR3. The CDR3, as DNA: TGCAGTGCTAGAGACATCACAGGGGAGAGAAGCAATCAGCCCCAGCATTTT. This translates into CSARDITGERSNQPQHF.